In its sample, the clone carrying this T cell receptor beta chain was seen once. The antigen remains undetermined. Each donor was nominally healthy when sampled (though unrecorded immune exposures were likely). This sample is part of a study of cytomegalovirus exposure and HLA in healthy donors. About the research overall: Sequencing of some 200 million T cells in an earlier analysis found 95 million to 120 million unique TCR beta sequences.

General study results and limits: Some V segments could not be told apart, so they were left out, TRBV6-2 and TRBV6-3 among them. Most of the TCR beta V segments (in an earlier analysis) were productive either about 87% or about 30% of the time.

Both 60 Vbeta primers and 13 Jbeta primers went into the PCR. The assay was immunoSEQ multiplex PCR, and TCRdb's table has in-frame clones only and misses some. The table lists about 180,000 clones, more than 65% of them singletons. The CDR3 has 13 amino acids. In germline, CDR1 is SGHVS, CDR2 FQNEAQ. V was clipped by 0 bases and J by 5 bases, with 6 bases between them. The chain links TRBV7-8 to TRBJ2-3, with D hard to call. The sequence derives from a woman in her 30s in good health and CMV-seropositive. The material sequenced was PBMCs. The CDR3 coding sequence is TGTGCCAGCAGCTTAGCCGCACTAGATACGCAGTATTTT. It encodes CASSLAALDTQYF.